The 22 T cell receptor beta chains listed next were all sequenced from one sample in a study of vaccination effects on CD4 cells after COVID-19. Libraries were prepared by immunoSEQ multiplex PCR; TCRdb keeps only in-frame clonotypes and omits some of them. This table holds about 34,000 clones, roughly four fifths found once. These TCRs' antigens remain unknown. The culture ran for 9 to 11 days, and then CD4+ T cells were isolated. SARS-CoV-2 infection was confirmed by PCR in the person between March and December 2020. Two doses of either BNT162b2 or mRNA-1273 were given to each participant. Sequences were derived from CD4+ T cells from PBMCs cultured without peptide, sampled after COVID-19 vaccination. These receptors came from a human donor who had a prior SARS-CoV-2 infection.

The chain recombines TRBV11-3 with TRBJ2-3; possible D gene TRBD2, 6 bases. Trimming pared 4 bases from V and 3 bases from J, leaving 14 bases between. CDR3 length: 15 residues. Germline values: CDR1 SGHNT, CDR2 YENEEA. CDR3 sequence reads: CASSSPGTPTDTQYF. The CDR3 coding sequence is TGTGCCAGCAGCTCGCCGGGGACTCCGACAGATACGCAGTATTTT.

This sequence joins TRBV7-3 and TRBJ2-2, with TRBD1 identical over 8 bases. The CDR3 runs 16 residues. Germline-derived CDR1 and CDR2 are SGHTA and FQGTGA. V dropped 2 bases and J dropped 4; count of bases not matched to a gene: 6. The CDR3 sequence: CASSLLSGGGTGELFF. The DNA of the CDR3 is TGTGCCAGCAGCTTACTTTCAGGGGGCGGCACCGGGGAGCTGTTTTTT.

The chain uses TRBV2 and TRBJ2-1; TRBD2 agrees at 9 bases. CDR1 and CDR2 (germline): SNHLY, FYNNEI. The length of the CDR3 is 15 residues. The junction had 7 bases not matched to a gene; V was cut back by 6 bases and J by 4 bases. The CDR3: CASRETSGEYNEQFF. The CDR3 bases are TGTGCCAGCAGGGAGACTAGCGGAGAATACAATGAGCAGTTCTTC.

This clone showed up just once. CDR3 amino acids: CASSPRLAGVGETQYF. The CDR3 coding sequence is TGTGCCAGCTCACCACGACTAGCGGGAGTCGGGGAGACCCAGTACTTC. The chain has TRBV18 and TRBJ2-5; 12 bases agree with TRBD2. CDR1 is KGHSH and CDR2 is LQKENI in the germline V gene. The V segment lost 1 base and the J segment 5 bases; nucleotides outside the gene matches: 5. The CDR3 is 16 amino acids.

The chain uses TRBV6-6 and TRBJ2-7; D ambiguous. Germline V gene sequence: CDR1 MNHNY, CDR2 SVGAGI (reference sequence). V was trimmed by 6 bases and J by 5 bases, leaving 8 bases between them. This CDR3 is 11 amino acids long. The CDR3 region has the DNA TGTGCCAGCAGCCCGCGACACGAGCAGTACTTC. It translates to CASSPRHEQYF.

This chain uses TRBV6-5 with TRBJ1-3; unclear D gene. The CDR3 runs to 13 residues. Trimming left V 6 bases short and J 2 bases short, with 8 bases between. In germline, CDR1 is MNHEY, CDR2 SVGAGI. CDR3: CASRFGTGNTIYF. CDR3 bases: TGTGCCAGCAGATTTGGGACTGGAAACACCATATATTTT.

CDR3 sequence reads: CASSSGDGGSPLHF. In nucleotides, the CDR3 is TGTGCCAGCAGCTCCGGGGACGGGGGTTCACCCCTCCACTTT. V usage is TRBV3-1 (or the pseudogene TRBV3-2) and J usage is TRBJ1-6, with a weak D call TRBD1 (5 bases). Trimming stripped 5 bases from V and 9 bases from J, with 14 bases between. Germline V gives CDR1 LGHDT, CDR2 YNNKEL (reference sequence). CDR3 length: 14 amino acids.

V and J are TRBV9 and TRBJ2-1; no clear D. CDR3 length: 13 residues. V gave up 0 bases and J gave up 9 bases, with 10 bases separating them. Germline values: CDR1 SGDLS, CDR2 YYNGEE. CDR3 bases: TGTGCCAGCAGCGTAGCTACGGGTGGTGAGCAGTTCTTC. It translates to CASSVATGGEQFF.

The chain employs TRBV9 and TRBJ2-1, with a possible D match to TRBD2 (5 bases). Trimming pared 0 bases from V and 0 bases from J, leaving 7 bases between. Germline CDR1 and CDR2: SGDLS and YYNGEE. The CDR3 is made up of 15 amino acids. The CDR3 DNA is TGTGCCAGCAGCGTAGGGGCGGGCTCCTACAATGAGCAGTTCTTC. It is translated as CASSVGAGSYNEQFF. The whole variable domain, filled in from reference TRBV9 and TRBJ2-1, reads DSGVTQTPKHLITATGQRVTLRCSPRSGDLSVYWYQQSLDQGLQFLIQYYNGEERAKGNILERFSAQQFPDLHSELNLSSLELGDSALYFCASSVGAGSYNEQFFGPGTRLTVL.

The CDR3 coding sequence is TGCGCCAGCAGCTCCTTCGGAGGGGGGGACACCATATATTTT. Protein product: CASSSFGGGDTIYF. The genes are TRBV5-1 and TRBJ1-3; D perhaps matches TRBD1 (6 bases). The CDR3 runs 14 residues. V was shortened by 3 bases and J by 8 bases, with 15 bases between the two germline ends. The germline V gene has CDR1 SGHRS and CDR2 YFSETQ.

V and J are TRBV2 and TRBJ1-3; no clear D. This CDR3 has 14 amino acids. V lost 6 bases and J 0 bases, leaving 9 bases between the germline ends. Germline lookup yields CDR1 SNHLY and CDR2 FYNNEI. CDR3 sequence reads: CASSSRPSGNTIYF. The CDR3 region has the DNA TGTGCCAGCAGCTCTCGCCCCTCTGGAAACACCATATATTTT.

The rearrangement links TRBV2 to TRBJ1-1; D call uncertain. Trimming left V 4 bases short and J 4 bases short, with 7 bases between. CDR1 and CDR2 (germline): SNHLY, FYNNEI. The CDR3 covers 12 residues. CDR3 protein: CASSGGFTEAFF. In DNA, the CDR3 is TGTGCCAGCAGTGGAGGGTTCACTGAAGCTTTCTTT.

In its sample, this clone was seen a few times. The chain employs TRBV21-1 and TRBJ2-7; the tabulated D call, TRBD1, remains unverified against the DNA. TRBV21-1 is a pseudogene locus. The length of the CDR3 is 14 residues. The chain's CDR3 is CASSFLRGGHEQYF. CDR3 DNA: TGTGCCAGCAGCTTTTTAAGGGGCGGCCACGAGCAGTACTTC.

The gene calls are TRBV30 and TRBJ2-4, with D tentatively TRBD2 (6 bases). CDR3 length: 15 residues. CDR1 and CDR2 from the germline V gene are GTSNPN and SVGIG (reference sequence). Trimming removed 3 bases from V and 13 bases from J, with 25 bases in between. CDR3: CAWRFPGTHGGSQYF. CDR3 coding DNA: TGTGCCTGGAGATTTCCCGGGACTCATGGTGGGTCACAGTACTTC.

The gene calls are TRBV11-2 and TRBJ2-7, with 9 bases that match TRBD2. The CDR3 is 16 residues long. V shed 5 bases, J shed 4 bases, and the junction held 12 bases outside the gene matches. Germline V gene sequence: CDR1 SGHAT, CDR2 FQNNGV. CDR3 sequence: CASSQIIAGVVYEQYF. CDR3 sequence (DNA): TGTGCCAGCAGCCAGATAATAGCGGGAGTGGTTTACGAGCAGTACTTC.

The chain uses TRBV28 and TRBJ2-2; 11 bases are shared with TRBD2. There are 16 residues in the CDR3. V shed 4 bases and J 2 bases; nucleotides not matched to a gene: 3. The V gene's germline CDR1 is MDHEN and CDR2 SYDVKM. CDR3 bases: TGTGCCAGCAGTTGGCTAGCGGGAGGAAACACCGGGGAGCTGTTTTTT. This sequence encodes CASSWLAGGNTGELFF.

The chain recombines TRBV15 with TRBJ2-5; the D is unclear. Per the germline V gene, CDR1 is LNHNV and CDR2 is YYDKDF (reference sequence). The CDR3 contains 14 residues. V lost 2 bases and J 1 base, leaving 8 bases between the germline ends. DNA for the CDR3: TGTGCCACCAGCAGACCCGACATCCAAGAGACCCAGTACTTC. Translation gives CATSRPDIQETQYF. Full variable domain (missing parts from reference TRBV15 and TRBJ2-5): DAMVIQNPRYQVTQFGKPVTLSCSQTLNHNVMYWYQQKSSQAPKLLFHYYDKDFNNEADTPDNFQSRRPNTSFCFLDIRSPGLGDTAMYLCATSRPDIQETQYFGPGTRLLVL.

The genes are TRBV4-1 and TRBJ2-6; D call uncertain. The CDR3 runs to 19 residues. The ends were cut back, 6 bases at V and 1 base at J, with 22 bases in the middle. Germline V gene data show CDR1 as MGHRA and CDR2 as YSYEKL. CDR3 DNA: TGCGCCAGCAGTCCCGGCGTGTTACGCCGCGATTCTGGGGCCAACGTCCTGACTTTC. This sequence encodes CASSPGVLRRDSGANVLTF.

In the case of this clone: One junction end disagrees with the germline gene, perhaps due to a read error. V gene TRBV5-4 combines with J gene TRBJ1-2, with D perhaps TRBD1 (6 bases). From germline, CDR1 is SGHNT and CDR2 YYREEE (reference sequence). CDR3 size: 14 residues. The DNA for the CDR3 is TGTGCCAGCAGGTTGGACAGAACTTCCTATGGCTACACCTTC. Protein product: CASRLDRTSYGYTF.

V is TRBV25-1 and J is TRBJ2-7; 9 nucleotides line up with TRBD1. This CDR3 region has 15 residues. CDR1 is MGHDK, CDR2 SYGVNS, per germline. The V segment lost 10 bases and the J segment 5 bases; nucleotides outside the gene matches: 15. The CDR3 sequence: CAIAVGQGSVNEQYF. Here the CDR3 DNA reads TGTGCCATTGCGGTGGGACAGGGTAGTGTCAACGAGCAGTACTTC.

This clone was seen only a few times. This chain uses TRBV4-2 with TRBJ2-5; TRBD2 might be the D (7 bases). Trimming cost V 1 base and J 1 base, with 10 bases left between them. CDR1 LGHNA and CDR2 YNFKEQ come from the germline V gene. The CDR3 consists of 15 residues. The CDR3 DNA reads TGTGCCAGCAGCCAAGTGGGGGGGGCCCAAGAGACCCAGTACTTC. It codes for CASSQVGGAQETQYF.

The CDR3 loop is CASSPGPGTGNTIYF. The CDR3 coding sequence is TGCGCCAGCAGCCCGGGTCCGGGGACTGGAAACACCATATATTTT. The V and J genes are TRBV5-1 and TRBJ1-3; D is unclear. The CDR3 is 15 residues long. CDR1 and CDR2 from the germline V gene are SGHRS and YFSETQ. Trimming cost V 4 bases and J 2 bases, with 13 bases left between them. The variable domain in full, with the rest retrieved from reference TRBV5-1 and TRBJ1-3, is KAGVTQTPRYLIKTRGQQVTLSCSPISGHRSVSWYQQTPGQGLQFLFEYFSETQRNKGNFPGRFSGRQFSNSRSEMNVSTLELGDSALYLCASSPGPGTGNTIYFGEGSWLTVV.